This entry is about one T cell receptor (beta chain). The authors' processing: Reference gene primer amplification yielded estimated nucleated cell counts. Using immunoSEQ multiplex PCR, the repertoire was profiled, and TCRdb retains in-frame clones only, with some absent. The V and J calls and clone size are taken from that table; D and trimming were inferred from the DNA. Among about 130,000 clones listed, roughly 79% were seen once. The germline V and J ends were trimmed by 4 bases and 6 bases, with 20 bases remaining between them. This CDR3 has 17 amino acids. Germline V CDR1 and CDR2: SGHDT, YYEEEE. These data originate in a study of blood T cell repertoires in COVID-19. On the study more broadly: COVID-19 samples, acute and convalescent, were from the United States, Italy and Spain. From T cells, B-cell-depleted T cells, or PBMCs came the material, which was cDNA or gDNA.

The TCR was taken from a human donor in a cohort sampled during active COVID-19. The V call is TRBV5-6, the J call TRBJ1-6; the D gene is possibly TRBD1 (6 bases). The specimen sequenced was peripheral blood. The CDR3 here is CASSPRSGRGTNSPLHF. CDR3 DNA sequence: TGTGCCAGCAGCCCCCGATCGGGCAGGGGCACTAATTCACCCCTCCACTTT.